This T cell receptor beta chain comes out of a study of CD8 T cells in ankylosing spondylitis (dated by TCRdb to about 2017). In terms of the full investigation: The study profiled T cell receptor beta repertoires in healthy donors and ankylosing spondylitis patients to find disease-linked TCR variants. The whole study cohort included over a hundred healthy donors and around 25 ankylosing spondylitis patients. Samples of peripheral blood were taken, and for ankylosing spondylitis patients, synovial fluid was collected as well.

Worth noting for this clonotype: There is no known antigen for this receptor. Per-base qualities were not stored, and no clone one base away is much larger.

V is shortened by 7 bases, J by 8 bases, and the region joining them spans 11 bases. Its CDR3 holds 12 amino acids, cysteine through phenylalanine. The DNA shown is the 36-base CDR3, in frame from base 1. The germline V gene provides CDR1 SNHLY and CDR2 FYNNEI. What the work shows at the level of the full study, not this receptor alone: The disease-linked clones had a CD8+ phenotype and were found at relatively low frequencies in peripheral blood. Some TCR beta motif variants had previously been reported in synovial fluid and blood of reactive arthritis patients, which suggested common disease-initiation mechanisms. According to the report, matched synovial fluid samples from ankylosing spondylitis patients were significantly enriched for the disease-linked clones. Blood from ankylosing spondylitis patients appeared to be characterized by a TCR beta motif made up of several highly homologous amino acid variants.

For sequencing, an Illumina HiSeq 2500 was employed. Quantitative 5'-RACE with molecular barcodes was used to prepare TCR beta libraries. As for the original processing: To identify disease-linked TCR variants, a new computational method was used, one built on a probabilistic model of VDJ rearrangement. TCRdb trimmed the raw reads at Q25, called clones with MiXCR and kept productive beta chains. Under each unique CDR3 protein, matching rows form one entry showing the most common genes and DNA. The V and J calls were not made by the authors but by TCRdb's processing. This sample is represented by around 480,000 distinct CDR3 sequences; about 15% of them were singletons. Of the sample, approximately 0.93% is held by the ten largest clones.

This TCR was sampled from a male donor with ankylosing spondylitis. The sequence links TRBV2 to TRBJ1-4, with an unclear D gene assignment. Material for sequencing was blood, either unsorted or a sorted T cell fraction (not recorded which). The DNA is TGTGCCAGCAAGGCATTAGAGGAAAAACTGTTTTTT. Its protein product is CASKALEEKLFF.